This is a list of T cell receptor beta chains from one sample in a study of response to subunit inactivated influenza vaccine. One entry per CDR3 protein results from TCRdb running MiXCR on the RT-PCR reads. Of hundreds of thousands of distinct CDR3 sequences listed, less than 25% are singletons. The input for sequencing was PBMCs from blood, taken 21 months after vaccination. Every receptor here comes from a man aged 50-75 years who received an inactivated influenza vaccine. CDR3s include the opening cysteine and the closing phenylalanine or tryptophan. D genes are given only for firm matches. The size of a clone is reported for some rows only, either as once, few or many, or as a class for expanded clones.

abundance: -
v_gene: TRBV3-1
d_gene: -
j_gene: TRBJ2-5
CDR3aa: CASSHGQLLGETQYF
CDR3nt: TGTGCCAGCAGCCATGGACAACTACTGGGGGAGACCCAGTACTTC

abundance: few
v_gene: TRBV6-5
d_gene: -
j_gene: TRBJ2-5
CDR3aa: CASSPSGETQYF
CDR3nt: TGTGCCAGCAGCCCCTCAGGGGAGACCCAGTACTTC

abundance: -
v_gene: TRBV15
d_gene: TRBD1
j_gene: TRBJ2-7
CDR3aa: CATSKTGNPYEQYF
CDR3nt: TGTGCCACCAGCAAGACAGGGAATCCCTACGAGCAGTACTTC

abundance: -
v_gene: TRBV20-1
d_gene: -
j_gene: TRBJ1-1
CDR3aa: CSARLFVGTEAFF
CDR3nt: TGCAGTGCTAGACTATTTGTTGGCACTGAAGCTTTCTTT

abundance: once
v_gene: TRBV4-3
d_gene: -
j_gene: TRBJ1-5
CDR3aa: CASSQGPGANQPQHF
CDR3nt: TGCGCCAGCAGCCAAGGGCCCGGAGCGAATCAGCCCCAGCATTTT

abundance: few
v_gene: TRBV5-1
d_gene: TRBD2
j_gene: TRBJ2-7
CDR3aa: CASSLRSGSPLEQYF
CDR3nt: TGCGCCAGCAGCTTGAGAAGCGGGAGCCCCCTCGAGCAGTACTTC

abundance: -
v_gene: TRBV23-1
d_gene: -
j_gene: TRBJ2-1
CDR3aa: CASSQFPRLVRKSRNEQFF
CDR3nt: TGCGCCAGCAGTCAATTCCCCCGGTTGGTACGGAAGAGTCGCAATGAGCAGTTCTTC

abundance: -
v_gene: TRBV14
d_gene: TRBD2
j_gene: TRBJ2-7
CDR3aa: CASSSPGLVVYEQYF
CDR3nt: TGTGCCAGCAGCTCTCCCGGACTAGTTGTGTACGAGCAGTACTTC

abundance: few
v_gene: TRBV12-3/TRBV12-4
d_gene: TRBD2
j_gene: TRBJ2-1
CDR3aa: CASSPGGREQFF
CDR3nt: TGTGCCAGCAGCCCGGGAGGGCGTGAGCAGTTCTTC

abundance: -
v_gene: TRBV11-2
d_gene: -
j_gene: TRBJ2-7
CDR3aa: CASSQRAGLTTYEQYF
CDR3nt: TGTGCCAGCAGCCAACGGGCGGGACTGACCACCTACGAGCAGTACTTC

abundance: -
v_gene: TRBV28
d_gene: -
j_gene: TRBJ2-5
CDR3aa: CASSLGRLVETQYF
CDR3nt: TGTGCCAGCAGTTTAGGACGGTTGGTCGAGACCCAGTACTTC

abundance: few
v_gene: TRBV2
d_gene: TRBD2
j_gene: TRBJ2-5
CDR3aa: CASPTGLAGNQETQYF
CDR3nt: TGTGCCAGCCCGACAGGGCTAGCGGGGAATCAAGAGACCCAGTACTTC

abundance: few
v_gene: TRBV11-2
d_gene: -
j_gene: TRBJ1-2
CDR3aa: CASSFGRYGYTF
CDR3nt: TGTGCCAGCAGCTTTGGTCGGTATGGCTACACCTTC

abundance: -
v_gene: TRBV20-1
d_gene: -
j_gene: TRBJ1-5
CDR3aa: CSANKQGLGNQPQHF
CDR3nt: TGCAGTGCCAACAAACAGGGTTTAGGCAATCAGCCCCAGCATTTT

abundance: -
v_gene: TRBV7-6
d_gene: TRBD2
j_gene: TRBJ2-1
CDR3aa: CASSLDAGGAYNEQFF
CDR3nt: TGTGCCAGCAGCTTAGATGCCGGGGGGGCCTACAATGAGCAGTTCTTC

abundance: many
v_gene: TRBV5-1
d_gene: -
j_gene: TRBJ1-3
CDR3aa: CASSLSTGGNSGNTIYF
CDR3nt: TGCGCCAGCAGCTTATCGACAGGAGGAAACTCTGGAAACACCATATATTTT

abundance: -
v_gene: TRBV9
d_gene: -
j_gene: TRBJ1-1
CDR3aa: CASSATSTVDTEAFF
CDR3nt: TGTGCCAGCAGCGCGACATCTACAGTGGACACTGAAGCTTTCTTT

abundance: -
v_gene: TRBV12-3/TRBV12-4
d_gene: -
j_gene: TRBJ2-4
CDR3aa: CASSPSLGVRAKNIQYF
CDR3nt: TGTGCCAGCAGTCCCTCCTTGGGGGTACGGGCCAAAAACATTCAGTACTTC

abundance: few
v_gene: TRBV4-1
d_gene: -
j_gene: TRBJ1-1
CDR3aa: CASRPQGFPEAFF
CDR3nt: TGCGCCAGCAGGCCCCAGGGGTTCCCTGAAGCTTTCTTT

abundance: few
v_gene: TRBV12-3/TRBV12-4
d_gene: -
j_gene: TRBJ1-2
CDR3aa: CASRETGLNYGYTF
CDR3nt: TGTGCCAGCAGAGAAACAGGGCTCAACTATGGCTACACCTTC

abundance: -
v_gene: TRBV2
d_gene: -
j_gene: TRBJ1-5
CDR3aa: CASTREAGNQPQHF
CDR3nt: TGTGCCAGCACTCGCGAGGCAGGGAATCAGCCCCAGCATTTT

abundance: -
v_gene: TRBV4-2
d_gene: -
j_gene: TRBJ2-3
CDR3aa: CASSQDAGTDTQYF
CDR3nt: TGTGCCAGCAGCCAAGATGCAGGCACAGATACGCAGTATTTT

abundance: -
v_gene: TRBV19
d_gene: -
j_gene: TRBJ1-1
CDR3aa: CASSPQRGGIPTEAFF
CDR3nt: TGTGCCAGTAGTCCCCAACGAGGGGGGATTCCCACTGAAGCTTTCTTT

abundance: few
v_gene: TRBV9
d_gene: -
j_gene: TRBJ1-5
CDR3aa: CASSPDGGRNQPQHF
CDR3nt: TGTGCCAGCAGCCCCGACGGGGGACGCAATCAGCCCCAGCATTTT

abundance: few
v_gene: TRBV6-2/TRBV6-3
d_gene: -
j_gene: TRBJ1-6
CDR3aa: CASSYDGHLLNSPLHF
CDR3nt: TGTGCCAGCAGTTACGACGGTCACCTCTTAAATTCACCCCTCCACTTT

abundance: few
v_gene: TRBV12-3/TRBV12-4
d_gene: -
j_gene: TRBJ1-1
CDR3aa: CASSLVGGPRTEAFF
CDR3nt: TGTGCCAGCAGTTTAGTTGGGGGTCCTCGGACTGAAGCTTTCTTT

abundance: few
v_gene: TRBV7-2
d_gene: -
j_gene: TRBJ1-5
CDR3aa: CASTLGGSVNQPQHF
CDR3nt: TGTGCCAGCACCTTAGGGGGGTCGGTCAATCAGCCCCAGCATTTT

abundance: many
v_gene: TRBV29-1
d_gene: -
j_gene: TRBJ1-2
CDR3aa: CSVDWGRSGYTF
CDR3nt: TGCAGCGTTGACTGGGGTCGCAGTGGCTACACCTTC

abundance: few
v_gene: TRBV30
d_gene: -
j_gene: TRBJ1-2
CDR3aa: CAWRGVMNRIANYGYTF
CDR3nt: TGTGCCTGGAGGGGGGTAATGAACCGAATCGCTAACTATGGCTACACCTTC

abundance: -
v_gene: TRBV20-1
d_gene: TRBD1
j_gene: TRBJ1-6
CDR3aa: CSARVIGTGSSPLHF
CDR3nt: TGCAGTGCTAGAGTTATAGGGACAGGGAGTTCACCCCTCCACTTT

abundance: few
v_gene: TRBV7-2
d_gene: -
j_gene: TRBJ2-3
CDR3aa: CASSSLGQVGDTQYF
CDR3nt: TGTGCCAGCAGCTCCCTGGGGCAGGTGGGAGATACGCAGTATTTT

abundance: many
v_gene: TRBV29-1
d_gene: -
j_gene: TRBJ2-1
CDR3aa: CSVSGRILDNEQFF
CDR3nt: TGCAGCGTGTCGGGACGCATACTTGACAATGAGCAGTTCTTC

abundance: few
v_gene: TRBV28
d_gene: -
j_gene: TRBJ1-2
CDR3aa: CASSPPTRDGYTF
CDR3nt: TGTGCCAGCAGTCCCCCGACGCGGGATGGCTACACCTTC

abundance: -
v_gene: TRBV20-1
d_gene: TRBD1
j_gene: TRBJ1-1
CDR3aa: CSASPGQANTEAFF
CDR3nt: TGCAGTGCTTCGCCGGGACAGGCGAACACTGAAGCTTTCTTT

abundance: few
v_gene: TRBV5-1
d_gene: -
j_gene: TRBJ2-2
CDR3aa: CASRGGQPRGELFF
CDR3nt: TGCGCCAGCAGAGGGGGGCAGCCCCGCGGGGAGCTGTTTTTT

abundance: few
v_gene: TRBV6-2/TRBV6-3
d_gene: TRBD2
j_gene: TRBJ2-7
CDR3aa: CASSPSGSPPEQYF
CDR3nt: TGTGCCAGCAGTCCTAGCGGGAGCCCTCCCGAGCAGTACTTC

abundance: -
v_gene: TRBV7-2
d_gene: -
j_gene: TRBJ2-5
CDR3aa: CASSLAMVGQETQYF
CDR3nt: TGTGCCAGCAGCTTAGCGATGGTGGGGCAAGAGACCCAGTACTTC

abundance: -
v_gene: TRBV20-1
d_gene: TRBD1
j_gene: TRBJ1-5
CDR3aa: CSARTGDSQPQHF
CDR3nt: TGCAGTGCAAGGACAGGGGACAGTCAGCCCCAGCATTTT

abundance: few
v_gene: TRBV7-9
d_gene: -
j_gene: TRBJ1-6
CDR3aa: CASSLVWGMGPSPLHF
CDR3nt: TGTGCCAGCAGCTTAGTTTGGGGGATGGGGCCTTCACCCCTCCACTTT

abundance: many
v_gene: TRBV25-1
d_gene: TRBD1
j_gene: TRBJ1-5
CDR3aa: CASSDFPGQLPTGVIEPQHF
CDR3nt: TGTGCCAGCAGTGATTTCCCGGGACAGCTTCCAACTGGGGTAATTGAGCCCCAGCATTTT

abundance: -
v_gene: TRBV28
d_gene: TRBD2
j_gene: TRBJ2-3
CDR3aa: CASSFTLAGVTDTQYF
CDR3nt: TGTGCCAGCAGTTTCACCTTAGCGGGGGTCACAGATACGCAGTATTTT

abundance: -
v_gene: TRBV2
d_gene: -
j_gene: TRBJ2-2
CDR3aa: CASSEMGAPRTGELFF
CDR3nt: TGTGCCAGCAGTGAAATGGGGGCCCCGAGAACCGGGGAGCTGTTTTTT

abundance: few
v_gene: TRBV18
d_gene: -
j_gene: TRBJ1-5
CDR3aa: CASSPGREVNQPQHF
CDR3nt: TGTGCCAGCTCACCGGGGAGGGAAGTCAATCAGCCCCAGCATTTT

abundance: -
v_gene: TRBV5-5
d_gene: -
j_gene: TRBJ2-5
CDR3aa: CASSSARETQYF
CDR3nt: TGTGCCAGCAGCTCGGCGCGGGAGACCCAGTACTTC

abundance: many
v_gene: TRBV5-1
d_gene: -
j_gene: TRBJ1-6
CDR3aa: CASSLGDSPLHF
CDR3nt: TGCGCCAGCAGCTTGGGTGATTCACCCCTCCACTTT

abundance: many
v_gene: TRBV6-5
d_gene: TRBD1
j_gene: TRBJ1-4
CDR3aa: CASSSARDRENEKLFF
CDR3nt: TGTGCCAGCAGTTCAGCCAGGGACAGGGAAAATGAAAAACTGTTTTTT

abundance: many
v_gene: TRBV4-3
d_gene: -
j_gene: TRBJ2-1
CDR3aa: CASSRGRERLYNEQFF
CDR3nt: TGCGCCAGCAGCCGAGGGCGAGAACGACTCTACAATGAGCAGTTCTTC

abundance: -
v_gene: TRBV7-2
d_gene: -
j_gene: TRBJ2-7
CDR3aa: CASSQQSTRAYEQYF
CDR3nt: TGTGCCAGCAGCCAACAGTCGACTAGGGCCTACGAGCAGTACTTC

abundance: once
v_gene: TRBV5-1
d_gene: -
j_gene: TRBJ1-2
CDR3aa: CASSNDNYGYTF
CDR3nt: TGCGCCAGCAGCAACGATAACTATGGCTACACCTTC

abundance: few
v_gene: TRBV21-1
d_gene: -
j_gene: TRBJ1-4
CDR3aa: CASSKVGGTNEKLFF
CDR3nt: TGTGCCAGCAGCAAAGTAGGCGGAACTAATGAAAAACTGTTTTTT

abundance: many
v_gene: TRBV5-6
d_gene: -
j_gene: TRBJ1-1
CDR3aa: CASSLRGGTMNTEAFF
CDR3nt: TGTGCCAGCAGCCTTCGGGGGGGGACCATGAACACTGAAGCTTTCTTT